The 17 T cell receptor beta chains below all came from one sample that was sequenced in a study of blood T cell repertoires in COVID-19. Repertoires were generated with immunoSEQ multiplex PCR, while TCRdb's copy carries only in-frame clones and drops some. This repertoire shows just over 85,000 clones, roughly nine tenths found once; its top ten account for roughly 9%. Sequencing was done on a sample of peripheral blood. The receptors come from a man aged 50 to 59 with acute or convalescent COVID-19.

Comments on this clone: The same CDR3 arises from other DNA sequences in this sample as well. This chain connects TRBV28 to TRBJ1-1; no reliable D call. V was cut by 2 bases and J by 1 base, with 8 bases left in between. The CDR3 sequence is 14 residues long. Germline V CDR1 and CDR2: MDHEN, SYDVKM. The CDR3 is CASSLIRANTEAFF. The CDR3 region has the DNA TGTGCCAGCAGTTTAATCCGCGCGAACACTGAAGCTTTCTTT.

The sample holds one count of this clone. V is TRBV7-2 and J is TRBJ1-4, with D possibly matching TRBD1 (6 bases). CDR1 SGHTA and CDR2 FQGNSA come from the germline V gene. V lost 5 bases and J 5 bases, leaving 12 bases between the germline ends. The CDR3 runs 14 residues. The CDR3 loop is CASSPFTGNEKLFF. The CDR3 DNA is TGTGCCAGCAGCCCCTTCACAGGGAATGAAAAACTGTTTTTT.

V usage is TRBV7-3 and J usage is TRBJ1-1; possible D gene TRBD1, 6 bases. CDR1 and CDR2 (germline): SGHTA, FQGTGA. This CDR3 spans 13 amino acids. The germline V and J ends were trimmed by 5 bases and 4 bases, with 11 bases remaining between them. The CDR3 loop reads CASSPAGATEAFF. Here the CDR3 DNA reads TGTGCCAGCAGCCCAGCGGGGGCCACTGAAGCTTTCTTT.

In this sample, this clone turned up once. For the CDR3, the DNA is TGTGCCACCAGTGATAGAGTGGGGGGGTGGTACAATGAGCAGTTCTTC. Its protein product is CATSDRVGGWYNEQFF. V and J are TRBV24-1 and TRBJ2-1; TRBD2 matches 7 bases. The CDR3 is 16 residues long. V shed 3 bases, J shed 4 bases, and the junction held 8 bases outside the gene matches. From germline, CDR1 is KGHDR and CDR2 SFDVKD.

The chain uses TRBV30 and TRBJ1-5, with D perhaps TRBD1 (5 bases). Trimming removed 4 bases at V and 2 bases at J, with 12 bases between. The CDR3 extends over 14 amino acids. Germline V gene sequence: CDR1 GTSNPN, CDR2 SVGIG (reference sequence). For the CDR3, the DNA is TGTGCCTGGAACGTCCGGGGGGGCAATCAGCCCCAGCATTTT. Translated, it gives CAWNVRGGNQPQHF.

As concerns this clone: Germline is not matched at one junction end, which may reflect a read error. V and J are TRBV7-7 and TRBJ2-3; 7 nucleotides agree with TRBD1. The CDR3 loop spans 14 amino acids. Germline values: CDR1 SSHAT, CDR2 FNYEAQ (reference sequence). The CDR3 nucleotides are TGTGCTAGCAGCTTAGGGACAGCCACAGATACGCAGTATTTT. Protein product: CASSLGTATDTQYF.

V usage is TRBV5-6 and J usage is TRBJ1-6; 10 bases map to TRBD1. Trimming took 2 bases from V and 9 from J; bases not matched to a gene: 8. The germline CDR1 and CDR2 sequences are SGHDT and YYEEEE. This CDR3 comprises 16 residues. The CDR3 DNA follows: TGTGCCAGCAGCTTATTCCGGGACAGGGGAGCTTCACCCCTCCACTTT. It is translated as CASSLFRDRGASPLHF.

The chain recombines TRBV6-5 with TRBJ2-7; TRBD1 is a possible D gene (6 bases). Germline loops: CDR1 MNHEY, CDR2 SVGAGI. Trimming took off 6 bases at V and 7 bases at J, with 19 bases between the two ends. The length of the CDR3 is 14 residues. The CDR3 DNA follows: TGTGCCAGCAGAGAGACCCCGGACAGAGGAGAGCAGTACTTC. This encodes CASRETPDRGEQYF.

The chain employs TRBV11-2 and TRBJ2-7; 8 nucleotides agree with TRBD2. Trimming took 7 bases from V and 4 from J; bases not matched to a gene: 9. The CDR3 spans 14 residues. From germline, CDR1 is SGHAT and CDR2 FQNNGV. The CDR3 DNA is TGTGCCAGCACCTCGGGAGGGCGGGCATACGAGCAGTACTTC. Amino acids: CASTSGGRAYEQYF.

V gene TRBV6-5 combines with J gene TRBJ2-3; D not resolved. Germline values: CDR1 MNHEY, CDR2 SVGAGI. This CDR3 is 11 amino acids long. Trimming took 6 bases from V and 4 from J, leaving 5 bases between them. CDR3 sequence: CASRGPDTQYF. The CDR3 coding sequence is TGTGCCAGCAGGGGCCCAGATACGCAGTATTTT.

This chain links TRBV24-1 with TRBJ2-2; D is perhaps TRBD1 (6 bases). In germline, CDR1 is KGHDR, CDR2 SFDVKD. The CDR3 is made up of 13 amino acids. Trimming cost V 7 bases and J 8 bases, with 13 bases left between them. CDR3 region: CATRHRDGGELFF. The CDR3 nucleotides read TGTGCCACCAGACACAGGGATGGGGGGGAGCTGTTTTTT.

This clone turned up a few times. This chain links TRBV27 with TRBJ1-6; D unclear. CDR3 length: 15 residues. Germline assignment: CDR1 MNHEY and CDR2 SMNVEV (reference sequence). Trimming cost V 5 bases and J 7 bases, with 15 bases left between them. CDR3 coding DNA: TGTGCCAGCAGTCCGCGCGGCAGCAGAAATTCACCCCTCCACTTT. Its translation is CASSPRGSRNSPLHF.

This rearrangement joins TRBV6-5 to TRBJ1-2; possibly TRBD1 for D (6 bases). Germline CDR1 and CDR2: MNHEY and SVGAGI. CDR3 size: 13 residues. Trimming stripped 8 bases from V and 6 bases from J, with 16 bases between. CDR3 region: CASGRQAYNGYTF. As DNA, the CDR3 is TGTGCCAGCGGGAGACAGGCCTATAATGGCTACACCTTC.

The gene calls are TRBV4-2 and TRBJ2-5; 10 nucleotides align to TRBD2. The junction had 11 bases not matched to a gene; V was cut back by 0 bases and J by 1 base. The CDR3 runs to 19 residues. Germline V gene lookup returns CDR1 LGHNA and CDR2 YNFKEQ. CDR3 nucleotide sequence: TGTGCCAGCAGCCAAGATCCGGCGAGCGGGGGGGCAGCCCAAGAGACCCAGTACTTC. It is translated as CASSQDPASGGAAQETQYF.

The chain is built from TRBV12-3 or TRBV12-4 and TRBJ1-2, with 9 bases identical to TRBD1. Trimming at V came to 5 bases and at J to 8 bases, leaving 6 bases not matched to a gene. The CDR3 is 13 amino acids. CDR3 loop: CASSHGTGFGYTF. The CDR3 DNA is TGTGCCAGCAGTCACGGGACAGGGTTCGGCTACACCTTC.

This CDR3 is CASSLAPAVETQYF. CDR3 sequence (DNA): TGCGCCAGCAGCTTGGCCCCTGCGGTGGAGACCCAGTACTTC. The rearrangement joins TRBV5-1 to TRBJ2-5; the D is unclear. The CDR3 runs to 14 residues. The germline V gene has CDR1 SGHRS and CDR2 YFSETQ. Trimming removed 0 bases from V and 5 bases from J, with 11 bases in between. The whole variable domain, remainder taken from reference TRBV5-1 and TRBJ2-5, is KAGVTQTPRYLIKTRGQQVTLSCSPISGHRSVSWYQQTPGQGLQFLFEYFSETQRNKGNFPGRFSGRQFSNSRSEMNVSTLELGDSALYLCASSLAPAVETQYFGPGTRLLVL.

This clone was detected only once. The chain joins TRBV23-1 to TRBJ1-3; 7 nucleotides align to TRBD1. TRBV23-1 is noted as an ORF with a role that remains uncertain. The CDR3 is 17 residues long. With V trimmed by 3 bases and J by 0 bases, 8 bases remained unmatched. For the CDR3, the DNA is TGCGCCAGCAGTCACCAGGGACAGATCGTCTCTGGAAACACCATATATTTT. Its protein is CASSHQGQIVSGNTIYF.